The entry below describes one T cell receptor (beta chain). Its antigen is not identified. V was clipped by 6 bases and J by 7 bases, with 9 bases between them. This CDR3 comprises 10 residues. Germline CDR1 is DFQATT and CDR2 is SNEGSKA (reference sequence). The data were produced by immunoSEQ multiplex PCR, yet TCRdb's version contains in-frame clones alone and is incomplete. The sample yields tens of thousands of clones, approximately 79% seen once. These oral cavity squamous cell carcinomas were HPV-negative and locally advanced. The data derive from a study of neoadjuvant anti-PD-1 for oral cavity cancer. At the level of the study: Non-progressing patients received a fourth nivolumab dose near day 43, then surgery on days 50-56.

Study-level points and caveats: Higher pretreatment Treg/Th17 ratios tracked higher pretreatment blood clonality.

The clonotype comes from a person between 35 and 79 years old with oral cavity squamous cell carcinoma. The chain combines TRBV20-1 with TRBJ1-1; possibly TRBD1 for D (5 bases). The input for sequencing was PBMCs, taken before nivolumab (anti-PD-1) treatment. The CDR3 nucleotides read TGCAGTGCGGGGCGGAGTGAAGCTTTCTTT. It translates to CSAGRSEAFF.